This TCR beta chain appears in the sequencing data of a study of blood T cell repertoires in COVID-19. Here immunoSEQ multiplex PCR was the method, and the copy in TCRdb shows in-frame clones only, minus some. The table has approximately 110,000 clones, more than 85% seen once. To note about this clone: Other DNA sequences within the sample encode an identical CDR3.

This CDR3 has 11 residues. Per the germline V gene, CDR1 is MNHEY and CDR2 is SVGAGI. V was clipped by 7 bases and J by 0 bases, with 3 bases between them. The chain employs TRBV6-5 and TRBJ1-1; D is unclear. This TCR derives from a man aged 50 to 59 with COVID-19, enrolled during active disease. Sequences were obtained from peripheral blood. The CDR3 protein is CASTVNTEAFF. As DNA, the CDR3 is TGTGCCAGCACAGTGAACACTGAAGCTTTCTTT.